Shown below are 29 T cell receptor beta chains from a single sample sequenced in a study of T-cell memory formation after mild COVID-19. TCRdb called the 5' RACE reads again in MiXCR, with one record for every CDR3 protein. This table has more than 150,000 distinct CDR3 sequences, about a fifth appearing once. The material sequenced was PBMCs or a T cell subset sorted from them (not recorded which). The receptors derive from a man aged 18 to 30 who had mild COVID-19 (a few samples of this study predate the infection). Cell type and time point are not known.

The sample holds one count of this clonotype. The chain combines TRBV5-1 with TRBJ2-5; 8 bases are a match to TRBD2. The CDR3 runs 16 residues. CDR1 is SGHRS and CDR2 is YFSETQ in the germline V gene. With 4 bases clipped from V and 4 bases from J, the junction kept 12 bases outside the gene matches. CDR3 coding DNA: TGCGCCAGCAGCACGAGACCCAGCGGGGGACCAGAGACCCAGTACTTC. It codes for CASSTRPSGGPETQYF.

CDR3 sequence (DNA): TGTGCCAGCAGCTCCCGCAGTGAGCAGTTCTTC. It translates to CASSSRSEQFF. The chain is built from TRBV7-2 and TRBJ2-1; D is ambiguous. The V gene's germline CDR1 is SGHTA and CDR2 FQGNSA. CDR3 size: 11 residues. V shed 4 bases and J shed 9 bases, with 7 bases lying between them. The full variable domain, with the rest looked up from reference TRBV7-2 and TRBJ2-1, is GAGVSQSPSNKVTEKGKDVELRCDPISGHTALYWYRQSLGQGLEFLIYFQGNSAPDKSGLPSDRFSAERTGGSVSTLTIQRTQQEDSAVYLCASSSRSEQFFGPGTRLTVL.

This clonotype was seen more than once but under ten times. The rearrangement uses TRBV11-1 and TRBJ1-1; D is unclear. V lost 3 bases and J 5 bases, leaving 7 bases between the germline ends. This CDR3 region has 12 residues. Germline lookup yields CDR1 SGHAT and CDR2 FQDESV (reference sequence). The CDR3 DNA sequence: TGTGCCAGCAGCTTCGAGAGGACTGAAGCTTTCTTT. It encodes CASSFERTEAFF.

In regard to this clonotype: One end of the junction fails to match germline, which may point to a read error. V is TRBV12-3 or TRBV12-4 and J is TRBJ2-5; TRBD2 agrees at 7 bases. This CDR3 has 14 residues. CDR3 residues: CATLLGGSGETQDF. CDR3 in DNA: TGTGCCACCTTGCTGGGAGGGTCTGGGGAGACCCAGGACTTC.

CDR3 DNA sequence: TGTGCCAGCAGTGAGACGGGGGAGGCCTCCTACGAGCAGTACGTC. Translation gives CASSETGEASYEQYV. The rearrangement joins TRBV2 to TRBJ2-7; maybe TRBD2 (6 bases). CDR1 and CDR2 from the germline V gene are SNHLY and FYNNEI. Deletions cut 3 bases from V and 0 bases from J, with 12 bases between. The CDR3 has 15 residues.

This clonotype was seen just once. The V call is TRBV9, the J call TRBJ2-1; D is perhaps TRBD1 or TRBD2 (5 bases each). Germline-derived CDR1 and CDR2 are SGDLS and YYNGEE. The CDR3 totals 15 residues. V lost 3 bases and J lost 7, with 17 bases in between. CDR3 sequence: CASSGGRARGNEQFF. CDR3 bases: TGTGCCAGCAGCGGAGGACGAGCGAGGGGAAATGAGCAGTTCTTC.

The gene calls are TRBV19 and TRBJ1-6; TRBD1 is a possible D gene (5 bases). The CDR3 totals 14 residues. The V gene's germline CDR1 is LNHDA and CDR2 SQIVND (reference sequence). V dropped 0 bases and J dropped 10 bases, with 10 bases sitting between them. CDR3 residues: CASSIDPRDSPLHF. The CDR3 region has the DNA TGTGCCAGTAGTATAGACCCCCGGGACTCACCCCTCCACTTT.

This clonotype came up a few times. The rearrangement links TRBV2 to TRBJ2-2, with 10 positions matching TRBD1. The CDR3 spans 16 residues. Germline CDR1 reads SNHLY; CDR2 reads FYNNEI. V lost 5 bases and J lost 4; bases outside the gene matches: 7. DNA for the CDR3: TGTGCCAGCAGTCATGACTGGACAGGGGGCACCGGGGAGCTGTTTTTT. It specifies CASSHDWTGGTGELFF.

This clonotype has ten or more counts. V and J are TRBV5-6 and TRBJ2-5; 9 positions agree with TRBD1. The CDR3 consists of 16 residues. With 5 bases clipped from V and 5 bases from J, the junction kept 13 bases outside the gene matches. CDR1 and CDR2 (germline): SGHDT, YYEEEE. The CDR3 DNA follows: TGTGCCAGCAGGCGGCGACTACAGGGGGCGGGTGAGACCCAGTACTTC. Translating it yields CASRRRLQGAGETQYF.

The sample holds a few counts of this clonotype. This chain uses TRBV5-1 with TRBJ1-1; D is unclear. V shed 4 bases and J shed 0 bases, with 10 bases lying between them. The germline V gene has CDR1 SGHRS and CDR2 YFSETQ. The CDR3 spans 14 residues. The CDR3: CASSTDAVNTEAFF. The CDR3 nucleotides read TGCGCCAGCAGCACGGACGCGGTGAACACTGAAGCTTTCTTT.

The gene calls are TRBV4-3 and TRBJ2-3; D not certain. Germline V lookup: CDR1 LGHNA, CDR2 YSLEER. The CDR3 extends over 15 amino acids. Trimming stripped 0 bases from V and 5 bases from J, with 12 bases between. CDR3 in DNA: TGCGCCAGCAGCCAAGAAGGGTTGGGCGTAGATACGCAGTATTTT. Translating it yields CASSQEGLGVDTQYF.

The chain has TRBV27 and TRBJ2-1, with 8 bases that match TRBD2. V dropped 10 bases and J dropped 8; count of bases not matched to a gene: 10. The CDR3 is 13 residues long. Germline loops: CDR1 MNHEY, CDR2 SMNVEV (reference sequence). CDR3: CAITTGGLYEQFF. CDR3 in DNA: TGTGCCATCACCACGGGGGGGTTGTATGAGCAGTTCTTC.

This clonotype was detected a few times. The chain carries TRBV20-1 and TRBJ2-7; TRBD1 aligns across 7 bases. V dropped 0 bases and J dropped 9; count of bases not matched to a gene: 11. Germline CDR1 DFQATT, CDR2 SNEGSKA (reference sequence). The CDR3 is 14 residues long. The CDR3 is CSAREGTVQPGQYF. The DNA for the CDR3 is TGCAGTGCTAGAGAAGGGACAGTGCAGCCGGGGCAGTACTTC.

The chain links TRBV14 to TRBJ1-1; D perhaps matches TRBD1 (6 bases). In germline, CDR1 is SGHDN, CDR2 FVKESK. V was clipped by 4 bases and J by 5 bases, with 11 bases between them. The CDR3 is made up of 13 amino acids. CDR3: CASSRVRGTEAFF. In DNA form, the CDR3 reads TGTGCCAGCAGCCGAGTCAGGGGAACTGAAGCTTTCTTT. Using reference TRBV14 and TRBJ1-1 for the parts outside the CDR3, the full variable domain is EAGVTQFPSHSVIEKGQTVTLRCDPISGHDNLYWYRRVMGKEIKFLLHFVKESKQDESGMPNNRFLAERTGGTYSTLKVQPAELEDSGVYFCASSRVRGTEAFFGQGTRLTVV.

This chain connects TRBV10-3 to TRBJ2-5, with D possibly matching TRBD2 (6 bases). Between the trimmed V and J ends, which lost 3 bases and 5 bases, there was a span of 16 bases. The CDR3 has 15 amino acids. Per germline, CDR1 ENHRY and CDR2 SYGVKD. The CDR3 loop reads CAISDPTRSGETQYF. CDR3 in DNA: TGTGCCATCAGTGACCCGACTAGGTCAGGGGAGACCCAGTACTTC.

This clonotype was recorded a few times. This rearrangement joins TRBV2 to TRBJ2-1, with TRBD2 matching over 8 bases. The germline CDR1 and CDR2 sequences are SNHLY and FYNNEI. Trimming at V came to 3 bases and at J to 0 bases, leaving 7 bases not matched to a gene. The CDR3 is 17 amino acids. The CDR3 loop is CASSDPGGGSSYNEQFF. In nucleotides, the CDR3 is TGTGCCAGCAGTGATCCCGGGGGGGGTAGCTCCTACAATGAGCAGTTCTTC. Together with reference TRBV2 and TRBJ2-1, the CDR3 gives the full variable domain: EPEVTQTPSHQVTQMGQEVILRCVPISNHLYFYWYRQILGQKVEFLVSFYNNEISEKSEIFDDQFSVERPDGSNFTLKIRSTKLEDSAMYFCASSDPGGGSSYNEQFFGPGTRLTVL.

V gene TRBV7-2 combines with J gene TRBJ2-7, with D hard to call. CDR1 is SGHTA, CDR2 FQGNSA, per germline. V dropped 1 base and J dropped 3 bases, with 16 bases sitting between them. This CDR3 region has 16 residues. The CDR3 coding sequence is TGTGCCAGCAGCTTAGTATCTGGACGGGTCCACTACGAGCAGTACTTC. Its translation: CASSLVSGRVHYEQYF.

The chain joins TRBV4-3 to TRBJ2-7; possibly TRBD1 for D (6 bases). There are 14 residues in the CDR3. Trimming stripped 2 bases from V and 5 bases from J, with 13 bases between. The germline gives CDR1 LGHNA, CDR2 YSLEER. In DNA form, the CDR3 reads TGCGCCAGCAGCCAACACAGGGAGAACAACGAGCAGTACTTC. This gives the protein CASSQHRENNEQYF.

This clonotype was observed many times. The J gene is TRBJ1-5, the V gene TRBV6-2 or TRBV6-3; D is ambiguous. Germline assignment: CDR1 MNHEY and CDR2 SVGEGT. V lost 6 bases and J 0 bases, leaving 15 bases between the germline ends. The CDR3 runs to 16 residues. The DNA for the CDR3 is TGTGCCAGCAGACCGGACTCCGGATATAGCAATCAGCCCCAGCATTTT. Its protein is CASRPDSGYSNQPQHF.

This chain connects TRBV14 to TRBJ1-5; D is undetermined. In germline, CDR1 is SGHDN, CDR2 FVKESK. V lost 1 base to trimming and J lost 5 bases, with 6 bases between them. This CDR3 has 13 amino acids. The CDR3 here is CASSQGGYQPQHF. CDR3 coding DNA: TGTGCCAGCAGCCAAGGCGGGTATCAGCCCCAGCATTTT.

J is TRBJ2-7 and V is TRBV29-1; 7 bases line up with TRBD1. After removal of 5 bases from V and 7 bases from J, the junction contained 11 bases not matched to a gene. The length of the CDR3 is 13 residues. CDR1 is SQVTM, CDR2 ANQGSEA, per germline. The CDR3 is CSVNREGASEQYV. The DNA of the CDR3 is TGCAGCGTTAATAGAGAGGGGGCGAGTGAGCAGTACGTC.

CDR3 in DNA: TGTGCCAGCAGCATGCCGACTAGCGGGGCTGAGACCCAGTACTTC. Translated: CASSMPTSGAETQYF. The chain couples TRBV7-2 to TRBJ2-5, with 11 bases fitting TRBD2. The V gene end was trimmed by 5 bases and the J gene end by 5 bases; junction bases not matched to a gene: 7. Germline CDR1 and CDR2: SGHTA and FQGNSA. CDR3 size: 15 residues. Using reference TRBV7-2 and TRBJ2-5 for the parts outside the CDR3, the full variable domain is GAGVSQSPSNKVTEKGKDVELRCDPISGHTALYWYRQSLGQGLEFLIYFQGNSAPDKSGLPSDRFSAERTGGSVSTLTIQRTQQEDSAVYLCASSMPTSGAETQYFGPGTRLLVL.

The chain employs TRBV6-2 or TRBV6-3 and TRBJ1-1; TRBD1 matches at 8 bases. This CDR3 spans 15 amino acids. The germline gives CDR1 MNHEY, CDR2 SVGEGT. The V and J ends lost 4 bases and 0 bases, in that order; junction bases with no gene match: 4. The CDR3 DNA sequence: TGTGCCAGCAGTTCCTGGGGACAGGTGAACACTGAAGCTTTCTTT. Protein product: CASSSWGQVNTEAFF.

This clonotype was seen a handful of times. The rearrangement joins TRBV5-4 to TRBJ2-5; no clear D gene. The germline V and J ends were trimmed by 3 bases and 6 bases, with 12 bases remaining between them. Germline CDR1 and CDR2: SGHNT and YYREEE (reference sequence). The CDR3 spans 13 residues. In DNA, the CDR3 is TGTGCCAGCAGCTCTCTTCAGGTGAAGACCCAGTACTTC. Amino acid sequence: CASSSLQVKTQYF.

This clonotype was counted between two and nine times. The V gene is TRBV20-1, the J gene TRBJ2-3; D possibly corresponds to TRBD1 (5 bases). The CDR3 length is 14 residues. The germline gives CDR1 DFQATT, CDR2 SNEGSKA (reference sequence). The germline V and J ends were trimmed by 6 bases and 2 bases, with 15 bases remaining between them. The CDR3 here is CSARRGVHTDTQYF. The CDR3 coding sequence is TGCAGTGCCCGAAGGGGTGTTCACACAGATACGCAGTATTTT.

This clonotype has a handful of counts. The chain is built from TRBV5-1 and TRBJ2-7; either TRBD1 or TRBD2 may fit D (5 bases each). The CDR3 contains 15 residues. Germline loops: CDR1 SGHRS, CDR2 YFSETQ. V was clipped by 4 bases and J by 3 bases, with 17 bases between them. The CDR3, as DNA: TGCGCCAGCAGCGGTATCCGGGACGGCCGCTACGAGCAGTACTTC. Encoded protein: CASSGIRDGRYEQYF.

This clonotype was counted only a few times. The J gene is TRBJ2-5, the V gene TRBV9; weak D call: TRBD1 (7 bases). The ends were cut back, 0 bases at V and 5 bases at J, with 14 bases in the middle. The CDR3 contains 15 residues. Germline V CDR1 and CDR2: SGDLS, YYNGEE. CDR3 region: CASSVGAGGLETQYF. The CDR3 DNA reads TGTGCCAGCAGCGTAGGGGCAGGGGGGCTGGAGACCCAGTACTTC.

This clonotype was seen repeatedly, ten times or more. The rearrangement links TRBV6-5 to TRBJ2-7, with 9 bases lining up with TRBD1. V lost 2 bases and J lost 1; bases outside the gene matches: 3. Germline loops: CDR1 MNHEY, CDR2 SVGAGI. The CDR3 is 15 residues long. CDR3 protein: CASSYGGTGSYEQYF. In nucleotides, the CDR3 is TGTGCCAGCAGTTACGGGGGGACAGGGTCCTACGAGCAGTACTTC.

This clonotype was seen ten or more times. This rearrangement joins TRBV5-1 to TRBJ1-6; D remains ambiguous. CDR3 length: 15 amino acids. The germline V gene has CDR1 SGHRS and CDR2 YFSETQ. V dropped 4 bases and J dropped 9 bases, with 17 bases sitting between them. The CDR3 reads CASSPLEGRGSPLHF. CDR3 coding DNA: TGCGCCAGCAGCCCCCTTGAGGGCCGGGGTTCACCCCTCCACTTT.